These 19 T cell receptor beta chains were sequenced from one sample in a study of T-cell memory formation after mild COVID-19. From the 5' RACE reads, TCRdb called clonotypes with MiXCR, one entry per CDR3 protein. The sample includes hundreds of thousands of distinct CDR3 sequences, 20% of them seen just once. The sequenced sample consisted of PBMCs or a T cell subset sorted from them (not recorded which). Every receptor here comes from an adult woman who had mild COVID-19 (a few samples of this study predate the infection). Cell type and time point are not known.

A note on this clonotype: This may be a read error: a much more frequent sequence differs by one nucleotide. The gene calls are TRBV20-1 and TRBJ2-5; D not resolved. Germline values: CDR1 DFQATT, CDR2 SNEGSKA (reference sequence). This CDR3 contains 11 residues. In DNA form, the CDR3 reads TGCAGTGCTAGCGGCCAAGAGACCCAGCACTTC. It yields the protein CSASGQETQHF.

The CDR3 sequence: CASSLRTFRRGHSTDTQYF. The CDR3 DNA follows: TGCGCCAGCAGCCTTAGGACCTTTCGGAGGGGCCATAGCACAGATACGCAGTATTTT. The J gene is TRBJ2-3, the V gene TRBV5-1; possible D gene TRBD2, 6 bases. V lost 4 bases and J 0 bases, leaving 24 bases between the germline ends. CDR1 is SGHRS and CDR2 is YFSETQ in the germline V gene. There are 19 residues in the CDR3.

This clonotype was observed a few times. The chain carries TRBV20-1 and TRBJ2-7; D is possibly TRBD1 (6 bases). Trimming cost V 3 bases and J 3 bases, with 9 bases left between them. CDR1 DFQATT and CDR2 SNEGSKA come from the germline V gene (reference sequence). The CDR3 totals 12 residues. The CDR3 nucleotides read TGCAGTGCTAGTGGACAGAACTACGAGCAGTACTTC. It translates to CSASGQNYEQYF.

This clonotype has just a few counts. The chain joins TRBV6-6 to TRBJ2-5; D gene ambiguous. This CDR3 region has 14 residues. Trimming cost V 4 bases and J 2 bases, with 11 bases left between them. Germline loops: CDR1 MNHNY, CDR2 SVGAGI (reference sequence). The CDR3 DNA reads as TGTGCCAGCAGTTTAAGGTGGCAGCAAGAGACCCAGTACTTC. Protein sequence: CASSLRWQQETQYF.

This clonotype was seen only a few times. The chain carries TRBV4-3 and TRBJ2-3; the match to TRBD2 covers 12 bases. This CDR3 has 16 residues. Germline V CDR1 and CDR2: LGHNA, YSLEER. J was trimmed by 5 bases and V by 3 bases; bases with no gene match: 6. The CDR3 loop reads CASSHQTSGSRDTQYF. CDR3 coding DNA: TGCGCCAGCAGCCACCAGACTAGCGGGAGCCGAGATACGCAGTATTTT.

The DNA of the CDR3 is TGTGCCAGCAGCTCCTCCTCGACGGACAGGCGCCCCTACGAGCAGTACTTC. It yields the protein CASSSSSTDRRPYEQYF. This chain uses TRBV11-1 with TRBJ2-7, with 7 bases lining up with TRBD1. The CDR3 covers 17 residues. J lost 2 bases, V lost 4 bases, and 14 bases had no gene match. Per the germline V gene, CDR1 is SGHAT and CDR2 is FQDESV (reference sequence).

V is TRBV12-3 or TRBV12-4 and J is TRBJ1-2; D is uncertain. The CDR3 extends over 13 amino acids. Trimming took 4 bases from V and 8 from J, leaving 14 bases between them. Here the CDR3 reads CASSSAHIGGYTF. CDR3 DNA: TGTGCCAGCAGTTCCGCCCACATTGGGGGCTACACCTTC.

This clonotype was seen only a few times. This chain uses TRBV12-3 or TRBV12-4 with TRBJ2-7; 8 bases match TRBD2. Unmatched junction bases numbered 6, after V lost 6 bases and J lost 2 bases. CDR3 length: 14 amino acids. CDR3 coding DNA: TGTGCCAGCAGAATGAGCGGGAGCACCTACGAGCAGTACTTC. Its protein product is CASRMSGSTYEQYF.

This clonotype was observed at least ten times. The J gene is TRBJ2-1, the V gene TRBV25-1; D might be TRBD1 (6 bases). V lost 4 bases to trimming and J lost 7 bases, with 14 bases between them. This CDR3 region has 14 residues. The germline CDR1 and CDR2 sequences are MGHDK and SYGVNS. The DNA of the CDR3 is TGTGCCAGCAGTGGTGTGACAGGAGCTAATGAGCAGTTCTTC. This gives the protein CASSGVTGANEQFF.

This clonotype was seen many times. V and J are TRBV25-1 and TRBJ2-3, with TRBD2 matching 12 bases. The CDR3 is 16 residues long. Germline V gene data show CDR1 as MGHDK and CDR2 as SYGVNS. The V gene end was trimmed by 3 bases and the J gene end by 2 bases; junction bases not matched to a gene: 3. CDR3 DNA sequence: TGTGCCAGCAGTGAGCGGACTAGCGGGAACACAGATACGCAGTATTTT. It specifies CASSERTSGNTDTQYF. The entire variable domain, with the rest obtained from reference TRBV25-1 and TRBJ2-3, is as follows: EADIYQTPRYLVIGTGKKITLECSQTMGHDKMYWYQQDPGMELHLIHYSYGVNSTEKGDLSSESTVSRIRTEHFPLTLESARPSHTSQYLCASSERTSGNTDTQYFGPGTRLTVL.

This clonotype was counted ten times or more. The chain links TRBV7-6 to TRBJ1-2; D is perhaps TRBD1 (6 bases). Trimming removed 5 bases from V and 6 bases from J, with 19 bases in between. The CDR3 runs to 15 residues. Germline CDR1 SGHVS, CDR2 FNYEAQ. CDR3 DNA sequence: TGTGCCAGCAGCCCGAGAGAGACAGGATTAAATGGCTACACCTTC. Translated, it gives CASSPRETGLNGYTF.

This chain connects TRBV3-1 to TRBJ2-7; 11 nucleotides agree with TRBD2. The CDR3 runs 17 residues. The V gene end was trimmed by 4 bases and the J gene end by 3 bases; junction bases not matched to a gene: 11. Germline V lookup: CDR1 LGHDT, CDR2 YNNKEL (reference sequence). The CDR3 is CASSLRLPGTSGYEQYF. The DNA of the CDR3 is TGTGCCAGCAGCCTGCGTCTCCCCGGGACTAGCGGCTACGAGCAGTACTTC.

A few counts support this clonotype. CDR3: CASRTGGGDGKLFF. Here the CDR3 DNA reads TGTGCCAGCAGGACCGGAGGGGGCGATGGAAAACTGTTTTTT. The chain is built from TRBV12-3 or TRBV12-4 and TRBJ1-4, with TRBD1 matching over 7 bases. This CDR3 comprises 14 residues. V dropped 6 bases and J dropped 10; count of bases not matched to a gene: 11.

This clonotype was seen ten or more times. The chain uses TRBV29-1 and TRBJ2-5; D may be TRBD1 (6 bases). Germline CDR1 reads SQVTM; CDR2 reads ANQGSEA. The CDR3 spans 13 residues. V lost 1 base to trimming and J lost 5 bases, with 11 bases between them. The CDR3 region is CSVEVTGPETQYF. The CDR3 bases are TGCAGCGTTGAAGTTACAGGGCCGGAGACCCAGTACTTC. The full variable domain, completed using reference TRBV29-1 and TRBJ2-5, is SAVISQKPSRDICQRGTSLTIQCQVDSQVTMMFWYRQQPGQSLTLIATANQGSEATYESGFVIDKFPISRPNLTFSTLTVSNMSPEDSSIYLCSVEVTGPETQYFGPGTRLLVL.

This clonotype showed up just a few times. The chain recombines TRBV12-3 or TRBV12-4 with TRBJ1-5; 9 bases map to TRBD1. V lost 8 bases to trimming and J lost 2 bases; unmatched junction nucleotides: 4. The CDR3 spans 14 residues. The CDR3 nucleotides are TGTGCCAGCGGACGGACAGGGGGCAATCAGCCCCAGCATTTT. Amino acid sequence: CASGRTGGNQPQHF.

This clonotype has more than one count but fewer than ten. This sequence joins TRBV12-3 or TRBV12-4 and TRBJ1-5, with TRBD1 identical over 8 bases. This CDR3 spans 15 amino acids. V trimming: 7 bases; J trimming: 9 bases; junction bases outside the gene matches: 14. The CDR3 DNA follows: TGTGCCAGCACCCTCGGTAGGGGACAGGCCCTGCCCCAGCATTTT. Its translation is CASTLGRGQALPQHF.

This clonotype was seen ten or more times. This chain links TRBV3-1 with TRBJ1-5; 12 positions agree with TRBD1. Germline V lookup: CDR1 LGHDT, CDR2 YNNKEL (reference sequence). With V trimmed by 4 bases and J by 13 bases, 8 bases remained unmatched. This CDR3 region has 14 residues. The CDR3 DNA sequence: TGTGCCAGCAGCCTTTCGGGACAGGGGGCCCCTCAGCATTTT. Amino acid sequence: CASSLSGQGAPQHF.

This clonotype was seen more than once but under ten times. The genes are TRBV19 and TRBJ1-1; D gene ambiguous. The CDR3 is 12 amino acids. Germline CDR1 is LNHDA and CDR2 is SQIVND (reference sequence). Trimming cost V 3 bases and J 2 bases, with 4 bases left between them. The CDR3 coding sequence is TGTGCCAGTAGTATTATAAACACTGAAGCTTTCTTT. Protein sequence: CASSIINTEAFF. Using reference TRBV19 and TRBJ1-1 for the parts outside the CDR3, the full variable domain is DGGITQSPKYLFRKEGQNVTLSCEQNLNHDAMYWYRQDPGQGLRLIYYSQIVNDFQKGDIAEGYSVSREKKESFPLTVTSAQKNPTAFYLCASSIINTEAFFGQGTRLTVV.

This chain uses TRBV20-1 with TRBJ2-3; D is ambiguous. CDR1 is DFQATT and CDR2 is SNEGSKA in the germline V gene (reference sequence). V was cut by 4 bases and J by 2 bases, with 7 bases left in between. The CDR3 consists of 12 residues. CDR3 sequence (DNA): TGCAGTGCTAAGGGCTCCACAGATACGCAGTATTTT. It codes for CSAKGSTDTQYF.